This T cell receptor beta chain was captured by sequencing in a study of beta chain features in type 1 diabetes. Whole-study findings and limits: Among type 1 diabetes patients, VDJ junctions had fewer insertions and more deletions. A potential PCR bias toward shorter templates would be equal in patient and control samples. There was a moderate but significant shortening of TCRB CDR3s in all four CD4+ subsets of Type 1 diabetes patients.

Reverse transcribing all isolated RNA meant expressed TCRB transcripts were sequenced. TCRdb keeps only in-frame clones here, not all; method: immunoSEQ multiplex PCR. This repertoire shows some 140,000 clones, 7% to 10% found once; its top ten account for roughly 0.75%. As for this clone: Its antigen is unknown.

CDR3 size: 15 residues. Per the germline V gene, CDR1 is MDHEN and CDR2 is SYDVKM. V was pared by 5 bases and J by 0 bases, with 10 bases between. Via CD45RO/CCR7/CD25/CD127/CD95/CD27, cells of the CD4+ naive, central memory, regulatory and stem cell-like memory subsets were sorted. Sequencing input: central memory CD4+ T cells from blood. The chain uses TRBV28 and TRBJ2-2, with a weak D call TRBD1 (5 bases). The TCR comes from a man aged 30-40 years with type 1 diabetes. The CDR3 DNA reads TGTGCCAGCAGTCTAGGGGATGCGAACACCGGGGAGCTGTTTTTT. Protein sequence: CASSLGDANTGELFF.